These T cell receptor beta chains were read from a single sample in a study of vaccination effects on CD4 cells after COVID-19. Their cognate antigens are unknown. Only in-frame clones appear in the TCRdb table, and some are missing; sequencing was by immunoSEQ multiplex PCR. The repertoire includes roughly 70,000 clones, around 70% of them detected once, and less than 2% sits in the top ten. The sample was CD4+ T cells from PBMCs cultured with HCoV-229E spike peptides, taken after COVID-19 vaccination. Receptors were obtained from a human donor who received a COVID-19 vaccine. The CDR3 runs from the conserved cysteine through the conserved F or W. The D gene is left open where the match is weak. Rows may omit the clone size; those that give it use once, few, many or a size class.

>NA|TRBV6-2/TRBV6-3|TRBJ1-2|few
TGTGCCAGCAGTTATCCGGAACGCTATGGCTACACCTTC
CASSYPERYGYTF
>NA|TRBV7-3|TRBJ2-1|few
TGTGCCAGCAGCTTAAGTCGGGACAATGAGCAGTTCTTC
CASSLSRDNEQFF
>TRBD1|TRBV5-1|TRBJ1-6|few
TGCGCCAGCAGGGAGGACAGGCCGTCACCCCTCCACTTT
CASREDRPSPLHF
>NA|TRBV28|TRBJ1-1|NA
TGTGCCAGCATCCGGGGGCGGGGGGAAGCTTTCTTT
CASIRGRGEAFF
>NA|TRBV6-9|TRBJ1-1|NA
TGTGCCAGCAGTTGGTCCCACACTGAAGCTTTCTTT
CASSWSHTEAFF
>NA|TRBV23-1|TRBJ1-2|NA
TGCGCCAGCAGTCCGAAGGGAACCCGGGATGGCTACACCTTC
CASSPKGTRDGYTF
>NA|TRBV18|TRBJ1-1|NA
TGTGCCAGCTCACCATGGGGGGAGAACACTGAAGCTTTCTTT
CASSPWGENTEAFF
>NA|TRBV4-2|TRBJ1-2|NA
TGTGCCAGCAGCCAAGTGCACGGTGGGGGGAACTATGGCTACACCTTC
CASSQVHGGGNYGYTF
>TRBD2|TRBV7-3|TRBJ2-3|few
TGTGCCAGCAGCTCGAGCGGGGGGGGCCCTAGCACAGATACGCAGTATTTT
CASSSSGGGPSTDTQYF
>NA|TRBV29-1|TRBJ1-1|NA
TGCAGCGTTGATAAGGGGGGGAACACTGAAGCTTTCTTT
CSVDKGGNTEAFF
>NA|TRBV21-1|TRBJ2-1|once
TGTGCCAGCAGCCTCAGGGAGGGAAGTGAGCAGTTCTTC
CASSLREGSEQFF
>TRBD2|TRBV24-1|TRBJ2-5|NA
TGTGCCACCAGTCCGGGCTCCGGGGGGAAAGAGACCCAGTACTTC
CATSPGSGGKETQYF
>NA|TRBV2|TRBJ2-2|NA
TGTGCCAGCAGTATTACGGGACACCGGAACACCGGGGAGCTGTTTTTT
CASSITGHRNTGELFF
>TRBD2|TRBV7-9|TRBJ2-1|NA
TGTGCCAGCAGCTCCCAGGGAGCGCTAGCGGGGGGAAATTACAATGAGCAGTTCTTC
CASSSQGALAGGNYNEQFF
>NA|TRBV29-1|TRBJ2-3|few
TGCAGCGTCCGGATCCCAGCTCCCCCAGATACGCAGTATTTT
CSVRIPAPPDTQYF
>TRBD1|TRBV18|TRBJ1-1|few
TGTGCCAGCTCACCCGGGACAGGGGGAGCTGAAGCTTTCTTT
CASSPGTGGAEAFF
>NA|TRBV19|TRBJ1-1|few
TGTGCCAGTAGCAACAGGGTTGAAGCTTTCTTT
CASSNRVEAFF
>NA|TRBV18|TRBJ2-2|NA
TGTGCCAGCTCACCCACCCAGGGGATGGCAGGGGAGCTGTTTTTT
CASSPTQGMAGELFF
>NA|TRBV10-3|TRBJ2-5|once
TGTGCCATCAGTGACGGGTCCTCAACTGCGGAGACCCAGTACTTC
CAISDGSSTAETQYF
>NA|TRBV9|TRBJ1-3|once
TGTGCCAGCAGCGTTCGCCTGGGTGGAAACACCATATATTTT
CASSVRLGGNTIYF
>TRBD2|TRBV2|TRBJ2-5|NA
TGTGCCAGTCACGGGACTAGCGGGGGCCATGATAAGGAGACCCAGTACTTC
CASHGTSGGHDKETQYF
>NA|TRBV11-2|TRBJ1-2|NA
TGTGCCAGCAGCTTAGTAGGCTATGGCTACACCTTC
CASSLVGYGYTF